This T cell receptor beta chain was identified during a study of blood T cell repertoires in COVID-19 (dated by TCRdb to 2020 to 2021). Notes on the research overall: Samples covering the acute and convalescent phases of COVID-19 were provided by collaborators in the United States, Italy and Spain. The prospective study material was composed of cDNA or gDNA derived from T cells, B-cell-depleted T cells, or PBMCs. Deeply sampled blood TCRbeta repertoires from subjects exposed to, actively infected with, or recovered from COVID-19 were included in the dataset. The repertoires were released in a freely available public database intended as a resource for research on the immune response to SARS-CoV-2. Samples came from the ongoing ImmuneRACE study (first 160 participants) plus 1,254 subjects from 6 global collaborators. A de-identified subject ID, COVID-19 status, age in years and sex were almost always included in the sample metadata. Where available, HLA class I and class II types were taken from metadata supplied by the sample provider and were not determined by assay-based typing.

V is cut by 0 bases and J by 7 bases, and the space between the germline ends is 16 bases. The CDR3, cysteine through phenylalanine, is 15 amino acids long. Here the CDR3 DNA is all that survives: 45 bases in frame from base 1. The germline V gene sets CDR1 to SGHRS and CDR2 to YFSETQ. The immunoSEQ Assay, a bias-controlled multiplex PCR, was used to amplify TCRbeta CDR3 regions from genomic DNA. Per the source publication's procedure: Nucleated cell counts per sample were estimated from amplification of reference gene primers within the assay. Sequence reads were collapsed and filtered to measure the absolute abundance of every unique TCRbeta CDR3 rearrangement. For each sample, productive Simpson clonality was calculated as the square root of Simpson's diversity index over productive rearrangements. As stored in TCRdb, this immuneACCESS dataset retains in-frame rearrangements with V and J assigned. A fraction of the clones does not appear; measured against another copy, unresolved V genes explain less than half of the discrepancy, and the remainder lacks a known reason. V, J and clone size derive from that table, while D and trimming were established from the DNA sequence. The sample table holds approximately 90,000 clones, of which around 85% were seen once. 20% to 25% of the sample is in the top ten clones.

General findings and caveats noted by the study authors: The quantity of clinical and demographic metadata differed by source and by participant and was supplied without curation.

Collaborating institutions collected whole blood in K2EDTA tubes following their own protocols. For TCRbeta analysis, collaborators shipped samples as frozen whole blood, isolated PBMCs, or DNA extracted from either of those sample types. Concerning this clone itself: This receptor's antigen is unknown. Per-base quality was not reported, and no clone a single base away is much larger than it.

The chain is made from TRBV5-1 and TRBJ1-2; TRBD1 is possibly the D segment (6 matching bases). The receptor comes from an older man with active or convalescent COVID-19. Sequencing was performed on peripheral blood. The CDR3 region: CASSLAPGEGLGYTF. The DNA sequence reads TGCGCCAGCAGCTTGGCGCCAGGGGAAGGACTTGGCTACACCTTC.